The 23 T cell receptor beta chains below were found in one sample sequenced in a study of T cell responses to AZD1222 COVID-19 vaccine. The data were produced by immunoSEQ multiplex PCR, yet TCRdb's version contains in-frame clones alone and is incomplete. The sample holds roughly 160,000 clones, just under 95% seen once. The sequences come from peripheral blood, collected on day 0 of AZD1222 vaccination. These receptors originate from an adult in good health.

In this sample, this clone turned up once. The CDR3 DNA sequence: TGTGCCAGCATCCCTCGGTCCGGGTCATACAATGAGCAGTTCTTC. This encodes CASIPRSGSYNEQFF. J is TRBJ2-1 and V is TRBV7-2, with D unresolved. This CDR3 region has 15 residues. The germline V gene encodes CDR1 SGHTA and CDR2 FQGNSA. Trimming took 7 bases from V and 4 from J, leaving 17 bases between them.

The chain employs TRBV11-2 and TRBJ1-2; D remains ambiguous. This CDR3 has 15 amino acids. Per germline, CDR1 SGHAT and CDR2 FQNNGV. Trimming removed 4 bases from V and 0 bases from J, with 12 bases in between. This chain's CDR3 is CASSWTYDTNYGYTF. For the CDR3, the DNA is TGTGCCAGCAGCTGGACCTACGATACTAACTATGGCTACACCTTC.

This clone has just a few counts. The J gene is TRBJ1-6, the V gene TRBV7-8; possible D gene TRBD1, 5 bases. V gave up 2 bases and J gave up 2 bases, with 13 bases separating them. The length of the CDR3 is 17 residues. Germline-derived CDR1 and CDR2 are SGHVS and FQNEAQ. The CDR3 bases are TGTGCCAGCAGCTTACGGGGTGCGGGGGCCTATAATTCACCCCTCCACTTT. Protein product: CASSLRGAGAYNSPLHF. The full variable domain, completed using reference TRBV7-8 and TRBJ1-6, is GAGVSQSPRYKVAKRGQDVALRCDPISGHVSLFWYQQALGQGPEFLTYFQNEAQLDKSGLPSDRFFAERPEGSVSTLKIQRTQQEDSAVYLCASSLRGAGAYNSPLHFGNGTRLTVT.

As DNA, the CDR3 is TGTGCCTGGAATTTAGAGGGCACCTATAATTCACCCCTCCACTTT. Protein: CAWNLEGTYNSPLHF. The chain is built from TRBV30 and TRBJ1-6; D is ambiguous. The CDR3 contains 15 residues. Germline V lookup: CDR1 GTSNPN, CDR2 SVGIG (reference sequence). V was clipped by 4 bases and J by 2 bases, with 12 bases between them.

Regarding this clone: The same CDR3 arises from other DNA sequences in this sample as well. The chain uses TRBV4-2 and TRBJ2-1; 9 bases agree with TRBD2. Germline-derived CDR1 and CDR2 are LGHNA and YNFKEQ. Trimming took 4 bases from V and 6 from J; bases not matched to a gene: 1. The CDR3 has 13 residues. The CDR3: CASSLGLANEQFF. The CDR3 nucleotides are TGTGCCAGCAGCCTGGGACTAGCCAATGAGCAGTTCTTC.

The chain couples TRBV5-4 to TRBJ2-5, with unresolved D. The CDR3 totals 15 residues. CDR1 and CDR2 (germline): SGHNT, YYREEE (reference sequence). The V gene lost 2 bases and the J gene lost 4 bases, with 15 bases spanning the gap. The CDR3 nucleotides are TGTGCCAGCAGCTTTGTGGCCCCGGGCCGAGAGACCCAGTACTTC. Its translation: CASSFVAPGRETQYF.

This clone was observed once. The rearrangement uses TRBV5-1 and TRBJ1-1, with D possibly TRBD1 on 5 matching bases. The CDR3 has 15 residues. V was cut by 1 base and J by 1 base, with 11 bases left in between. CDR1 SGHRS and CDR2 YFSETQ come from the germline V gene. The CDR3 DNA reads TGCGCCAGCAGCTTGTATGGGGACCCGAACACTGAAGCTTTCTTT. It translates to CASSLYGDPNTEAFF.

V usage is TRBV7-9 and J usage is TRBJ1-3, with a weak D call TRBD1 (5 bases). The germline V and J ends were trimmed by 1 base and 0 bases, with 7 bases remaining between them. The germline gives CDR1 SEHNR, CDR2 FQNEAQ (reference sequence). This CDR3 has 15 residues. CDR3 loop: CASSLVGDSGNTIYF. Here the CDR3 DNA reads TGTGCCAGCAGCTTAGTAGGGGACTCTGGAAACACCATATATTTT.

The rearrangement links TRBV10-1 to TRBJ2-1; D is possibly TRBD1 (6 bases). Germline V gene lookup returns CDR1 WNHNN and CDR2 SYGVQD (reference sequence). CDR3 length equals 16 residues. Trimming took off 4 bases at V and 5 bases at J, with 18 bases between the two ends. The CDR3 sequence: CASSGRRAGDHNEQFF. DNA for the CDR3: TGCGCCAGCAGTGGCCGCCGGGCAGGGGATCACAATGAGCAGTTCTTC.

This clone has only one observation. The rearrangement uses TRBV30 and TRBJ2-1, with a possible D match to TRBD2 (6 bases). Germline loops: CDR1 GTSNPN, CDR2 SVGIG (reference sequence). This CDR3 region has 14 residues. V gave up 3 bases and J gave up 4 bases, with 13 bases separating them. CDR3 in amino acids: CAWRRLDTYNEQFF. The CDR3 DNA is TGTGCCTGGAGAAGACTAGATACTTACAATGAGCAGTTCTTC.

The rearrangement links TRBV4-1 to TRBJ2-1; a possible D gene is TRBD2 (5 bases). V was pared by 4 bases and J by 15 bases, with 13 bases between. This CDR3 spans 11 amino acids. Germline assignment: CDR1 MGHRA and CDR2 YSYEKL. Here the CDR3 DNA reads TGCGCCAGCAGCCTCGGAGGAGATCGGTTCTTC. It specifies CASSLGGDRFF.

The table lists this clone with a few counts. The chain employs TRBV3-1 (or the pseudogene TRBV3-2) and TRBJ2-7; D remains unclear. With 3 bases removed from V and 4 bases from J, the gap between germline ends came to 4 bases. The CDR3 runs to 11 residues. In germline, CDR1 is LGHDT, CDR2 YNNKEL (reference sequence). The CDR3 sequence: CASSHMYEQYF. CDR3 DNA: TGTGCCAGCAGCCATATGTACGAGCAGTACTTC.

This clone appeared once. The V and J genes are TRBV6-5 and TRBJ1-1; D remains unclear. Deletions cut 7 bases from V and 0 bases from J, with 12 bases between. CDR3 length: 14 amino acids. CDR1 and CDR2 from the germline V gene are MNHEY and SVGAGI. The CDR3, as DNA: TGTGCCAGCAAAATAGGAAGCCTGAACACTGAAGCTTTCTTT. Translating it yields CASKIGSLNTEAFF.

The CDR3 bases are TGTGCCAGCAGACCAAACTACAATGAGCAGTTCTTC. As protein: CASRPNYNEQFF. V and J are TRBV27 and TRBJ2-1, with D hard to call. CDR3 size: 12 residues. V was clipped by 6 bases and J by 3 bases, with 6 bases between them. Germline V gene data show CDR1 as MNHEY and CDR2 as SMNVEV (reference sequence).

In its sample, this clone was seen once. J is TRBJ1-1 and V is TRBV10-3; D is possibly TRBD1 (5 bases). The CDR3 is 14 residues long. The V end lost 7 bases, the J end lost 3 bases, and 15 bases lay between the germline ends. Germline loops: CDR1 ENHRY, CDR2 SYGVKD. CDR3 protein: CAIKMGVRDTEAFF. CDR3 sequence (DNA): TGTGCCATCAAAATGGGGGTGAGGGACACTGAAGCTTTCTTT.

The V gene is TRBV25-1, the J gene TRBJ1-3; no clear D. This CDR3 has 13 amino acids. Trimming pared 3 bases from V and 8 bases from J, leaving 11 bases between. In germline, CDR1 is MGHDK, CDR2 SYGVNS. The CDR3 protein is CASSDEIGDTIYF. DNA for the CDR3: TGTGCCAGCAGTGATGAAATTGGGGACACCATATATTTT.

This clone was counted a single time. The chain recombines TRBV12-3 or TRBV12-4 with TRBJ2-7; D ambiguous. V lost 7 bases, J lost 2 bases, and 12 bases lay in between. This CDR3 spans 13 amino acids. The CDR3 spells CASTPDGAYEQYF. The CDR3 bases are TGTGCCAGCACCCCGGACGGAGCCTACGAGCAGTACTTC.

The gene calls are TRBV30 and TRBJ1-2, with 8 bases lining up with TRBD1. Germline V gene data show CDR1 as GTSNPN and CDR2 as SVGIG (reference sequence). There are 14 residues in the CDR3. Germline trimming cut 2 bases from V and 6 bases from J; bases unmatched to any gene: 8. The CDR3 coding sequence is TGTGCCTGGAGTAGACAGGGGCGGGGGGATGGCTACACCTTC. Translated, it gives CAWSRQGRGDGYTF.

The V call is TRBV5-1, the J call TRBJ2-2, with 11 bases identical to TRBD1. Looked up from germline, CDR1 is SGHRS and CDR2 is YFSETQ. V trimming: 2 bases; J trimming: 0 bases; junction bases outside the gene matches: 18. This CDR3 region has 22 residues. The CDR3 reads CASSFPTPPGQGDPANTGELFF. The CDR3 DNA sequence: TGCGCCAGCAGCTTCCCAACCCCTCCGGGACAGGGGGACCCGGCGAACACCGGGGAGCTGTTTTTT.

In this sample, this clone turned up once. The CDR3 DNA reads TGTGCCAGCACCGGGACAGGGCCAACCGGGGAGCTGTTTTTT. This encodes CASTGTGPTGELFF. The chain recombines TRBV5-8 with TRBJ2-2; 9 bases agree with TRBD1. Trimming cost V 6 bases and J 5 bases; bases outside gene matches: 5. The CDR3 extends over 14 amino acids. Germline V gives CDR1 SGHTS, CDR2 YDEGEE.

This clone was seen only once. This chain uses TRBV30 with TRBJ1-2; no firm D call. CDR1 and CDR2 (germline): GTSNPN, SVGIG (reference sequence). The CDR3 sequence is 14 residues long. Trimming took 4 bases from V and 5 from J, leaving 17 bases between them. The CDR3 here is CAWKSLFSIYGYTF. CDR3 in DNA: TGTGCCTGGAAGAGCCTCTTCTCCATATATGGCTACACCTTC.

The J gene is TRBJ1-3, the V gene TRBV6-2 or TRBV6-3; 7 bases match TRBD1. This CDR3 spans 17 amino acids. V lost 4 bases to trimming and J lost 0 bases; unmatched junction nucleotides: 9. Germline CDR1 and CDR2: MNHEY and SVGEGT. The CDR3 sequence is CASSSLRDSSSGNTIYF. The CDR3 DNA reads as TGTGCCAGCAGTTCCCTCCGGGACAGCAGCTCTGGAAACACCATATATTTT.

This clone showed up many times. This rearrangement joins TRBV9 to TRBJ2-3, with 8 bases matching TRBD2. Trimming removed 0 bases from V and 2 bases from J; junction bases left unmatched: 8. The CDR3 totals 17 residues. Per the germline V gene, CDR1 is SGDLS and CDR2 is YYNGEE. CDR3 coding DNA: TGTGCCAGCAGCGTAGGCCAGGGACTAGATTACACAGATACGCAGTATTTT. Its protein product is CASSVGQGLDYTDTQYF. The whole variable domain, remainder taken from reference TRBV9 and TRBJ2-3, is DSGVTQTPKHLITATGQRVTLRCSPRSGDLSVYWYQQSLDQGLQFLIQYYNGEERAKGNILERFSAQQFPDLHSELNLSSLELGDSALYFCASSVGQGLDYTDTQYFGPGTRLTVL.